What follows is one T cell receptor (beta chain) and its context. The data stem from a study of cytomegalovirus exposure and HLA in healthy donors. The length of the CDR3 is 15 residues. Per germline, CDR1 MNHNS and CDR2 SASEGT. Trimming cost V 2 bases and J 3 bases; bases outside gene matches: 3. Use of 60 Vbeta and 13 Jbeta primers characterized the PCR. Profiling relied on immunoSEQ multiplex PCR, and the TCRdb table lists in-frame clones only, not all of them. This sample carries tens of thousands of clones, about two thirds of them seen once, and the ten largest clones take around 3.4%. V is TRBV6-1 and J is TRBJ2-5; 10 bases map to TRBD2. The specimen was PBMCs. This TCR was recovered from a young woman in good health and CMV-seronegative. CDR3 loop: CASSESGTSEETQYF. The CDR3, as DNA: TGTGCCAGCAGTGAATCCGGGACTAGCGAAGAGACCCAGTACTTC.